This TCR beta chain was captured in a study of cytomegalovirus exposure and HLA in healthy donors. CDR1 SGHAT and CDR2 FQNNGV come from the germline V gene. Trimming left V 1 base short and J 7 bases short, with 13 bases between. This CDR3 has 14 amino acids. Study outcomes and limitations: As was reported, the classifier diagnosed cytomegalovirus status with high specificity and sensitivity.

PCR primers comprised 60 Vbeta and 13 Jbeta primers. Profiled with immunoSEQ multiplex PCR; TCRdb holds only in-frame clones, not every one. Among about 70,000 clones listed, roughly nine tenths were seen once. This clone was seen a few times. Its antigen is unknown. This chain connects TRBV11-2 to TRBJ1-2, with a tentative D call TRBD1 (6 bases). Sequencing used PBMCs. The receptor was isolated from a woman aged 30 to 39 in good health and CMV-seropositive. DNA for the CDR3: TGTGCCAGCAGCTTAGTGAGGTCAGGGGCTGGCTACACCTTC. Its protein product is CASSLVRSGAGYTF. The entire variable domain, with the rest obtained from reference TRBV11-2 and TRBJ1-2, is as follows: EAGVAQSPRYKIIEKRQSVAFWCNPISGHATLYWYQQILGQGPKLLIQFQNNGVVDDSQLPKDRFSAERLKGVDSTLKIQPAKLEDSAVYLCASSLVRSGAGYTFGSGTRLTVV.